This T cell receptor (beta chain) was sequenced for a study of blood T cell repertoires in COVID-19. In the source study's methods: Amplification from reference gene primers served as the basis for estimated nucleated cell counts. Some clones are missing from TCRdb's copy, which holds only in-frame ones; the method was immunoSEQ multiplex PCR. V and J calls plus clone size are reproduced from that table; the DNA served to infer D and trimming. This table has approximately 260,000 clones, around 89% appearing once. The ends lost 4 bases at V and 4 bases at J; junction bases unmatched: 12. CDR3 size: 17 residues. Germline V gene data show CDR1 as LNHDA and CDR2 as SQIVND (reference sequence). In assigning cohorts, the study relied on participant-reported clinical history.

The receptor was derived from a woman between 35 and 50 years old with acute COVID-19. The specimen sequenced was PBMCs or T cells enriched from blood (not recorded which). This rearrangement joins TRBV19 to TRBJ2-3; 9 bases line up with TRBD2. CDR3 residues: CASSRGVGAGGADTQYF. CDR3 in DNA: TGTGCCAGTAGTAGAGGGGTCGGAGCGGGAGGCGCAGATACGCAGTATTTT.